The rows below give T cell receptor beta chains drawn from one sample of a study of CD8 T cells in ankylosing spondylitis. Each CDR3 protein gets one entry after TCRdb re-called the 5' RACE reads with MiXCR. The sample includes 450,000 to 550,000 distinct CDR3 sequences, roughly 5% of them seen just once. Material for sequencing was blood, either unsorted or a sorted T cell fraction (not recorded which). The origin of the receptors is a male donor with ankylosing spondylitis. CDR3s leave out the opening cysteine and the closing phenylalanine or tryptophan. The D gene is left open where the match is weak.

D,V,J,CDR3
-,TRBV12-3/TRBV12-4,TRBJ1-3,ANGGYGNTIY
TRBD1,TRBV11-2,TRBJ2-7,ASSLVSLRDRAYEQY
-,TRBV7-2,TRBJ1-6,ASRSLPGFGSPLH
-,TRBV2,TRBJ2-1,ASNWLGDEQF
TRBD1,TRBV12-3/TRBV12-4,TRBJ1-1,ASSLAQGKPEAF
-,TRBV7-9,TRBJ1-1,ASSFQGGHTEAF
TRBD2,TRBV7-2,TRBJ2-7,ASGPTSGIWYEQY
-,TRBV20-1,TRBJ1-2,SANKGRGNYGYT
-,TRBV21-1,TRBJ2-1,ASSSGGSNEQF
-,TRBV7-6,TRBJ1-2,ASSYFELGGGYT
-,TRBV5-1,TRBJ2-1,ASSLPTTGEQF
-,TRBV7-3,TRBJ1-6,ASSSRAPGSPLH
-,TRBV11-2,TRBJ1-5,ASSLSGYGQPQH
-,TRBV5-1,TRBJ1-6,ASSWGRTNSPLH
TRBD2,TRBV29-1,TRBJ2-7,SVLGTSVHYEQY
-,TRBV20-1,TRBJ1-4,SARAINLLF
-,TRBV7-3,TRBJ2-1,ASSLRLEYYNEQF
TRBD2,TRBV4-3,TRBJ2-7,ASSQGGRAYEQY
-,TRBV4-1,TRBJ2-1,ASSQGPLARAYNEQF
-,TRBV28,TRBJ2-7,ASSSPGLAPYEQY
-,TRBV12-3/TRBV12-4,TRBJ2-5,ASTLSDGTQY
TRBD1,TRBV30,TRBJ2-7,AWGQGAFYEQY
-,TRBV12-3/TRBV12-4,TRBJ1-5,ASSLGQNQPQH
TRBD1,TRBV6-1,TRBJ1-2,ASRPGQSNYGYT
-,TRBV12-3/TRBV12-4,TRBJ1-6,ASSSGPFGSPLH
TRBD2,TRBV4-1,TRBJ2-1,ASSPRLAGPLYNEQF
TRBD1,TRBV18,TRBJ2-7,ASSPPGQGVNEQY
TRBD2,TRBV7-6,TRBJ2-5,ASREGTSGETQY
-,TRBV20-1,TRBJ1-4,SAIDRLTNEKLF
-,TRBV7-8,TRBJ2-2,ASSLAIGGELF
-,TRBV18,TRBJ1-3,ASSPQELGNTIY
-,TRBV10-3,TRBJ1-6,ATTGQIGNSPLH
TRBD1,TRBV7-6,TRBJ2-4,ASSEGAKNIQY
-,TRBV28,TRBJ2-5,ASSSYLEDTLQETQY
TRBD2,TRBV15,TRBJ2-1,ATSRVTSGATQF
-,TRBV19,TRBJ2-3,ASSRGDTPSTDTQY
TRBD2,TRBV7-2,TRBJ2-1,ASSFSTGGAGNEQF
-,TRBV29-1,TRBJ1-2,SVLVVGANYGYT
-,TRBV15,TRBJ2-2,ATNPRGFGFGELF
-,TRBV7-6,TRBJ2-2,ASSLFVGSGELF
-,TRBV7-9,TRBJ2-2,ASSSVDTGELF
-,TRBV5-5,TRBJ1-5,ASSLRGGREQPQH
-,TRBV7-9,TRBJ2-7,ASSAQPGPLYEQY
-,TRBV5-5,TRBJ2-7,ASSLALGSSYEQY
TRBD2,TRBV5-1,TRBJ2-7,ASKSLGRELHEQY
-,TRBV5-1,TRBJ2-2,ASSGTYTGELF
-,TRBV27,TRBJ1-5,ASSRRGVDQPQH